One and the same sample provided the 10 T cell receptor beta chains below, sequenced in a study of CD8+ T cells in alopecia areata. It was cDNA, reverse transcribed from extracted RNA, that served as the sequencing template. The method was immunoSEQ multiplex PCR; TCRdb's version includes in-frame clones alone and lacks a portion of them. The data contain approximately 59,000 clones, approximately 45% of them singletons. This specimen was CD8+ T cells sorted from blood, taken at week 0. The origin of the receptors is a human donor with alopecia areata.

In the case of this clone: This could be a read error, since a much larger clone is one nucleotide away. The chain links TRBV2 to TRBJ2-7, with D unresolved. CDR3 length: 11 residues. Between the trimmed V and J ends, which lost 5 bases and 0 bases, there was a span of 2 bases. CDR1 SNHLY and CDR2 FYNNEI come from the germline V gene. CDR3 amino acids: CASSPSYEQYF. CDR3 coding DNA: TGTGCCAGCAGTCCCTCCTACGAGCAGTACTTC.

The chain carries TRBV5-1 and TRBJ2-3, with D unresolved. The CDR3 is 15 residues long. Germline-derived CDR1 and CDR2 are SGHRS and YFSETQ. Trimming stripped 0 bases from V and 3 bases from J, with 11 bases between. CDR3 loop: CASSLDGLGTDTQYF. The CDR3 DNA follows: TGCGCCAGCAGCTTGGACGGGCTGGGTACAGATACGCAGTATTTT.

The chain joins TRBV6-1 to TRBJ1-5; a possible D gene is TRBD1 (5 bases). V was shortened by 7 bases and J by 0 bases, with 7 bases between the two germline ends. The CDR3 has 13 residues. Per germline, CDR1 MNHNS and CDR2 SASEGT. The CDR3 is CASTGGSNQPQHF. The CDR3 bases are TGTGCCAGCACTGGGGGTAGCAATCAGCCCCAGCATTTT.

The gene calls are TRBV9 and TRBJ2-5; maybe TRBD1 (5 bases). V shed 3 bases and J shed 5 bases, with 23 bases lying between them. Looked up from germline, CDR1 is SGDLS and CDR2 is YYNGEE. The CDR3 is 17 amino acids. This CDR3 reads CASSEGPLGVLLETQYF. The CDR3 DNA reads as TGTGCCAGCAGCGAAGGCCCATTAGGGGTACTTCTGGAGACCCAGTACTTC.

This clone was observed a few times. The V gene is TRBV11-1, the J gene TRBJ2-7, with 10 bases matching TRBD2. V was pared by 3 bases and J by 3 bases, with 5 bases of the junction left unmatched. The length of the CDR3 is 15 residues. Germline V CDR1 and CDR2: SGHAT, FQDESV (reference sequence). This CDR3 reads CASSFEPSGSYEQYF. CDR3 bases: TGTGCCAGCAGCTTTGAGCCTAGCGGGAGCTACGAGCAGTACTTC.

CDR3 sequence (DNA): TGTGCCAGCAGTGAAACAAATCAGGGGGCAGGAGAGCATTTT. Translation gives CASSETNQGAGEHF. The chain joins TRBV2 to TRBJ1-5; 8 bases are a match to TRBD1. V was clipped by 2 bases and J by 14 bases; unmatched bases: 11. The CDR3 runs to 14 residues. Germline assignment: CDR1 SNHLY and CDR2 FYNNEI.

V gene TRBV14 combines with J gene TRBJ1-2; D remains ambiguous. This CDR3 spans 16 amino acids. Trimming cost V 4 bases and J 2 bases, with 17 bases left between them. Germline CDR1 SGHDN, CDR2 FVKESK. The CDR3 DNA reads TGTGCCAGCAGCCCTCGTGAGAGGACCTTGAACTATGGCTACACCTTC. Translated: CASSPRERTLNYGYTF.

This clone turned up a few times. Since no conserved phenylalanine or tryptophan closes the CDR3, a read error is the likely cause. The limits of the CDR3 on the DNA are not certain, so only TCRdb's listed CDR3 is given. This chain uses TRBV6-1 with TRBJ2-3; the table's D call of TRBD2 was not tested on the DNA. Germline V gives CDR1 MNHNS, CDR2 SASEGT. Counting both end residues, the CDR3 totals 13 amino acids. CDR3 protein: CASSSQPGTSAIV.

This clone was detected a few times. The chain uses TRBV5-4 and TRBJ2-2, with 9 positions matching TRBD2. Germline V gene data show CDR1 as SGHNT and CDR2 as YYREEE (reference sequence). The CDR3 contains 15 residues. J gave up 5 bases and V 3 bases, and 5 bases lay outside the gene matches. Here the CDR3 DNA reads TGTGCCAGCAGCTCACTAGCGGGCCCTACCGGGGAGCTGTTTTTT. This translates into CASSSLAGPTGELFF.

The chain has TRBV5-1 and TRBJ1-1, with TRBD1 identical over 7 bases. V was pared by 5 bases and J by 3 bases, with 7 bases of the junction left unmatched. CDR1 and CDR2 from the germline V gene are SGHRS and YFSETQ. The CDR3 is made up of 14 amino acids. CDR3 DNA: TGCGCCAGCAGTTTTACAGGGGACCACACTGAAGCTTTCTTT. This translates into CASSFTGDHTEAFF.